This TCR beta chain was profiled in a study of spatial heterogeneity in lung cancer. The study's findings and limits: Higher tumor mutation counts went along with higher counts of expanded intratumoral alpha and beta TCRs.

Unique molecular identifiers tagged every individual TCR cDNA molecule. Each CDR3 protein is one row after TCRdb ran MiXCR on the 5' RACE reads. The table records about 27,000 distinct CDR3 sequences, approximately 6.9% of them present only once. The CDR3 is made up of 14 amino acids. Looked up from germline, CDR1 is MNHEY and CDR2 is SVGAGI. V lost 6 bases to trimming and J lost 8 bases; unmatched junction nucleotides: 11. In its sample, this clonotype was seen a few times. Its antigen is currently unknown. Indicated time point: sample taken at primary tumor resection. Tumor, nontumor lung or frozen PBMC supplied whole RNA that was sequenced unsorted.

This sequence was found in a male donor with early-stage non-small cell lung cancer. The J gene is TRBJ1-2, the V gene TRBV6-5, with 8 bases identical to TRBD1. The sequenced sample was lung tumor tissue, obtained at surgery. CDR3 in DNA: TGTGCCAGCAGGAGCCCCGGACAGGGCAGCGGCTACACCTTC. It yields the protein CASRSPGQGSGYTF.